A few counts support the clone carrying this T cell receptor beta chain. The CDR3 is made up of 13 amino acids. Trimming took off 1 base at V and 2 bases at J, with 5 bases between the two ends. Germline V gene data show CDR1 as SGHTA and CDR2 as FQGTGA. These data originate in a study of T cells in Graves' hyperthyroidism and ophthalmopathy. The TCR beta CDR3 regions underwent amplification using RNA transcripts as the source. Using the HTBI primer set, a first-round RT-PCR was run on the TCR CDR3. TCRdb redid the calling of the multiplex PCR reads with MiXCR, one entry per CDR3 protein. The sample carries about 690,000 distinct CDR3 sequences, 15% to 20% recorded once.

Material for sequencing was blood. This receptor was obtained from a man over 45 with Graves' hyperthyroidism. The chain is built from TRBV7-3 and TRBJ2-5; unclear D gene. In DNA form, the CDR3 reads TGTGCCAGCAGCTTAATAGAACAAGAGACCCAGTACTTC. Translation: CASSLIEQETQYF.